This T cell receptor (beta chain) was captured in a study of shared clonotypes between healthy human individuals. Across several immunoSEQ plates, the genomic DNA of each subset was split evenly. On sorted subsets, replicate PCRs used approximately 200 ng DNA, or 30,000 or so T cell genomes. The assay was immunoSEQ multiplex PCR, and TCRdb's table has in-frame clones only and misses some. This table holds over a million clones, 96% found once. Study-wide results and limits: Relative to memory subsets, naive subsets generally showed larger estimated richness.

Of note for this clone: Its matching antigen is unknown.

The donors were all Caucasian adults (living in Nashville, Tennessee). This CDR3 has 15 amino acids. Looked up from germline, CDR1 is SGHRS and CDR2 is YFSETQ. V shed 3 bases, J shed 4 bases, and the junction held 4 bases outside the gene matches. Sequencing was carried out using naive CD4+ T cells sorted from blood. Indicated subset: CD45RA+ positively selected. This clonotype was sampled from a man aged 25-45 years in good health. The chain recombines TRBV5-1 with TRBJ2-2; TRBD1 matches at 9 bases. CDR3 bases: TGCGCCAGCAGCTCACAGGGGGCGGGCACCGGGGAGCTGTTTTTT. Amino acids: CASSSQGAGTGELFF.